This TCR beta chain was sequenced in a study of OX40 agonist ivuxolimab in advanced cancers. Background on the study: The group had a mean age of 60 years, ranged from 23 to 79, and was 80% to 85% male. Findings and caveats of the study: The average count of expanded clones was higher among CD8+ T cells than among CD4+.

The CDR3 has 12 amino acids. Germline CDR1 is SEHNR and CDR2 is FQNEAQ (reference sequence). Trimming took off 5 bases at V and 3 bases at J, with 7 bases between the two ends. This table comes from immunoSEQ multiplex PCR, and its TCRdb copy is limited to in-frame clones, with some not included. Of around 70,000 clones in the sample, 75% to 90% were seen once. As to this clone: What it binds is unknown.

Sequenced material: CD4+ or CD8+ T cells sorted from blood, taken in a trial of the OX40 agonist ivuxolimab. The receptor comes from an adult with an advanced solid tumor such as melanoma, head and neck, liver or kidney cancer. The gene calls are TRBV7-9 and TRBJ2-5; D uncertain. CDR3 sequence: CASSHAEETQYF. As DNA, the CDR3 is TGTGCCAGCAGCCACGCCGAAGAGACCCAGTACTTC.